These 27 T cell receptor beta chains came from one sample sequenced in a study of neurological immune-mediated disorders. TCRdb reanalysed the 5' RACE reads using MiXCR and keeps one entry per CDR3 protein. The repertoire includes under 45,000 distinct CDR3 sequences, about 15% of them detected once, and 3% to 4.5% sits in the top ten. Sequencing was carried out using CD4+ T cells from blood. Receptor source: a woman aged 60-75 years with HTLV-1-associated myelopathy (HAM/TSP).

The sample holds many counts of this clonotype. The chain is built from TRBV20-1 and TRBJ1-6, with TRBD1 as a possible D gene (6 bases). V lost 0 bases to trimming and J lost 8 bases, with 14 bases between them. Looked up from germline, CDR1 is DFQATT and CDR2 is SNEGSKA (reference sequence). The CDR3 sequence is 15 residues long. The CDR3 spells CSARDTQGWDSPLHF. Written as DNA, the CDR3 is TGCAGTGCTAGAGATACGCAGGGGTGGGATTCACCCCTCCACTTT.

This clonotype was seen many times. J is TRBJ2-7 and V is TRBV3-1; D call uncertain. The germline V gene has CDR1 LGHDT and CDR2 YNNKEL (reference sequence). Trimming cost V 6 bases and J 2 bases, with 20 bases left between them. The CDR3 is made up of 16 amino acids. The CDR3 loop reads CASSRGGWQEPYEQYF. For the CDR3, the DNA is TGTGCCAGCAGTCGTGGTGGTTGGCAGGAGCCCTACGAGCAGTACTTC.

This clonotype was detected many times. The chain has TRBV10-3 and TRBJ2-2, with D unresolved. V lost 0 bases, J lost 4 bases, and 6 bases lay in between. This CDR3 has 14 residues. Germline CDR1 is ENHRY and CDR2 is SYGVKD. DNA of the CDR3: TGTGCCATCAGTGAGTCGGTAGGCACCGGGGAGCTGTTTTTT. Translation gives CAISESVGTGELFF.

The chain links TRBV19 to TRBJ1-2; 8 bases agree with TRBD1. Germline V CDR1 and CDR2: LNHDA, SQIVND (reference sequence). Unmatched junction bases numbered 2, after V lost 6 bases and J lost 2 bases. The CDR3 length is 13 residues. This CDR3 reads CASSRGQNYGYTF. Here the CDR3 DNA reads TGTGCCAGTAGCAGGGGGCAGAACTATGGCTACACCTTC. Together with reference TRBV19 and TRBJ1-2, the CDR3 gives the full variable domain: DGGITQSPKYLFRKEGQNVTLSCEQNLNHDAMYWYRQDPGQGLRLIYYSQIVNDFQKGDIAEGYSVSREKKESFPLTVTSAQKNPTAFYLCASSRGQNYGYTFGSGTRLTVV.

This clonotype has a count of ten or more. V and J are TRBV28 and TRBJ1-3, with D tentatively TRBD1 (5 bases). CDR1 MDHEN and CDR2 SYDVKM come from the germline V gene. V was clipped by 7 bases and J by 0 bases, with 13 bases between them. The CDR3 runs 15 residues. The CDR3 DNA is TGTGCCAGCAACTCGGGGGAGAGCTCTGGAAACACCATATATTTT. Protein product: CASNSGESSGNTIYF.

This clonotype was observed many times. J is TRBJ2-7 and V is TRBV6-1; 9 bases fit TRBD2. Germline V CDR1 and CDR2: MNHNS, SASEGT. The junction had 7 bases not matched to a gene; V was cut back by 0 bases and J by 4 bases. This CDR3 has 16 residues. The CDR3 nucleotides are TGTGCCAGCAGTGAAGCGCAGGCTAGCGGGGTTTACGAGCAGTACTTC. The encoded protein is CASSEAQASGVYEQYF.

This sequence joins TRBV20-1 and TRBJ1-3; 8 positions agree with TRBD1. This CDR3 has 17 amino acids. Germline V CDR1 and CDR2: DFQATT, SNEGSKA (reference sequence). With V trimmed by 0 bases and J by 2 bases, 9 bases remained unmatched. CDR3 bases: TGCAGTGCTAGAGATCGGAGGACAGGGTTAACTGGAAACACCATATATTTT. Translation: CSARDRRTGLTGNTIYF.

This clonotype was counted many times. The CDR3 protein is CASSYRQENTEAFF. As DNA, the CDR3 is TGTGCCAGCAGTTACCGACAAGAGAACACTGAAGCTTTCTTT. The genes are TRBV6-5 and TRBJ1-1, with D unresolved. Germline V gene lookup returns CDR1 MNHEY and CDR2 SVGAGI. The CDR3 extends over 14 amino acids. The V end was cut by 2 bases, the J end by 1 base, with 8 bases between.

The genes are TRBV20-1 and TRBJ2-7; D remains ambiguous. The CDR3 extends over 16 amino acids. V dropped 0 bases and J dropped 0 bases, with 15 bases sitting between them. Per the germline V gene, CDR1 is DFQATT and CDR2 is SNEGSKA (reference sequence). The CDR3 nucleotides read TGCAGTGCTAGAGAGGGCTCCGGGCCTAGCTCCTACGAGCAGTACTTC. As protein: CSAREGSGPSSYEQYF.

This clonotype was detected ten times or more. The V call is TRBV3-1, the J call TRBJ2-5, with D uncertain. The CDR3 contains 12 residues. The V gene lost 6 bases and the J gene lost 5 bases, with 10 bases spanning the gap. Germline V gene lookup returns CDR1 LGHDT and CDR2 YNNKEL (reference sequence). CDR3 sequence: CASSSESETQYF. As DNA, the CDR3 is TGTGCCAGCAGTAGTGAGTCCGAGACCCAGTACTTC.

This clonotype showed up many times. The V gene is TRBV5-1, the J gene TRBJ2-7, with D perhaps matching TRBD2 (5 bases). The CDR3 consists of 13 residues. The ends were cut back, 1 base at V and 3 bases at J, with 8 bases in the middle. CDR1 and CDR2 (germline): SGHRS, YFSETQ. The CDR3 here is CASSLNRGYEQYF. The CDR3 DNA follows: TGCGCCAGCAGCTTGAACCGGGGCTACGAGCAGTACTTC.

This clonotype was observed many times. The chain couples TRBV20-1 to TRBJ1-2; 7 positions match TRBD1. V lost 3 bases, J lost 4 bases, and 11 bases stayed unmatched. The CDR3 is made up of 15 amino acids. Germline CDR1 DFQATT, CDR2 SNEGSKA (reference sequence). Written as DNA, the CDR3 is TGCAGTGCTAGGTCGGTACAGTCAGGGGGCTATGGCTACACCTTC. This translates into CSARSVQSGGYGYTF.

Many counts were recorded for this clonotype. This chain connects TRBV9 to TRBJ2-3; 12 positions match TRBD1. The CDR3 spans 17 residues. The germline gives CDR1 SGDLS, CDR2 YYNGEE. Germline trimming cut 4 bases from V and 3 bases from J; bases unmatched to any gene: 9. CDR3 region: CASSPGTGGYRTDTQYF. The CDR3 nucleotides read TGTGCCAGCAGCCCCGGGACAGGGGGCTATAGAACAGATACGCAGTATTTT.

This clonotype was recorded many times. The chain couples TRBV5-1 to TRBJ1-1, with D perhaps matching TRBD1 (5 bases). Germline V gives CDR1 SGHRS, CDR2 YFSETQ. This CDR3 comprises 16 residues. V gave up 0 bases and J gave up 0 bases, with 12 bases separating them. The CDR3 sequence is CASSLGGVAMNTEAFF. The CDR3 nucleotides read TGCGCCAGCAGCTTGGGGGGGGTAGCGATGAACACTGAAGCTTTCTTT.

This clonotype has at least ten counts. The rearrangement links TRBV20-1 to TRBJ2-3, with TRBD1 matching over 10 bases. The CDR3 sequence is 18 residues long. Germline CDR1 is DFQATT and CDR2 is SNEGSKA (reference sequence). V was clipped by 1 base and J by 2 bases; unmatched bases: 12. DNA of the CDR3: TGCAGTGCTAGAGGGACAGGGGGAGGAATAGGGCCCACAGATACGCAGTATTTT. This translates into CSARGTGGGIGPTDTQYF.

This clonotype was seen at least ten times. The chain uses TRBV6-1 and TRBJ1-1, with TRBD1 matching over 7 bases. With 6 bases clipped from V and 4 bases from J, the junction kept 11 bases outside the gene matches. The CDR3 runs 15 residues. Germline CDR1 reads MNHNS; CDR2 reads SASEGT. The CDR3 region has the DNA TGTGCCAGCAGAGTTGAGGGGGCCGGGAGCACTGAAGCTTTCTTT. Encoded protein: CASRVEGAGSTEAFF.

The table lists this clonotype with many counts. The J gene is TRBJ2-6, the V gene TRBV5-1; 7 positions agree with TRBD1. V lost 0 bases, J lost 2 bases, and 2 bases stayed unmatched. CDR1 SGHRS and CDR2 YFSETQ come from the germline V gene. The CDR3 loop spans 16 amino acids. Written as DNA, the CDR3 is TGCGCCAGCAGCTTGGGGACAGGCACTGGGGCCAACGTCCTGACTTTC. Translation: CASSLGTGTGANVLTF.

This clonotype was picked up many times. The J gene is TRBJ2-1, the V gene TRBV20-1; 8 bases line up with TRBD2. V trimming: 7 bases; J trimming: 2 bases; junction bases outside the gene matches: 7. The germline CDR1 and CDR2 sequences are DFQATT and SNEGSKA (reference sequence). CDR3 size: 14 residues. CDR3 DNA sequence: TGCAGTGAGGGAGCGGGGGACACCTACAATGAGCAGTTCTTC. Translated, it gives CSEGAGDTYNEQFF.

This clonotype was counted ten times or more. This chain joins TRBV20-1 and TRBJ2-3; tentatively, D is TRBD1 or TRBD2 (5 bases each). The V end lost 6 bases, the J end lost 3 bases, and 22 bases lay between the germline ends. Germline CDR1 reads DFQATT; CDR2 reads SNEGSKA (reference sequence). The CDR3 runs 16 residues. The DNA of the CDR3 is TGCAGTGCGAGGTGGTGGGAGTGGGGGAGAACAGATACGCAGTATTTT. Encoded protein: CSARWWEWGRTDTQYF.

The table lists this clonotype with many counts. The V gene is TRBV6-2 or TRBV6-3, the J gene TRBJ1-5; 7 bases fit TRBD1. The CDR3 spans 15 residues. Trimming cost V 4 bases and J 2 bases; bases outside gene matches: 5. Germline CDR1 and CDR2: MNHEY and SVGEGT. The CDR3: CASSSNRGGNQPQHF. Here the CDR3 DNA reads TGTGCCAGCAGTTCGAACAGGGGTGGCAATCAGCCCCAGCATTTT.

This clonotype came up many times. V usage is TRBV5-1 and J usage is TRBJ2-7; D gene unclear. V was pared by 0 bases and J by 6 bases, with 13 bases between. CDR1 and CDR2 from the germline V gene are SGHRS and YFSETQ. This CDR3 has 14 amino acids. The CDR3 region has the DNA TGCGCCAGCAGCTTGGGACCGGCTTCTTTCGAGCAGTACTTC. Protein: CASSLGPASFEQYF.

This clonotype came up many times. The V and J genes are TRBV2 and TRBJ1-1, with D possibly being TRBD1 (5 bases). The length of the CDR3 is 13 residues. V was trimmed by 4 bases and J by 4 bases, leaving 10 bases between them. CDR1 is SNHLY, CDR2 FYNNEI, per germline. The DNA for the CDR3 is TGTGCCAGCAGTGTGGAGGGGCGCACTGAAGCTTTCTTT. Its protein product is CASSVEGRTEAFF.

This clonotype has a count of ten or more. The J gene is TRBJ1-1, the V gene TRBV29-1; D is perhaps TRBD1 (5 bases). V was pared by 2 bases and J by 5 bases, with 12 bases between. The CDR3 spans 13 residues. Germline assignment: CDR1 SQVTM and CDR2 ANQGSEA. CDR3 nucleotide sequence: TGCAGCGTTGAAACAGGATCATCTACTGAAGCTTTCTTT. Protein: CSVETGSSTEAFF.

In its sample, this clonotype was seen many times. The V and J genes are TRBV5-6 and TRBJ1-6; 8 nucleotides align to TRBD1. Germline V gene sequence: CDR1 SGHDT, CDR2 YYEEEE. The length of the CDR3 is 13 residues. The ends lost 6 bases at V and 7 bases at J; junction bases unmatched: 3. The CDR3 here is CASNGQGNSPLHF. The CDR3 DNA follows: TGTGCCAGCAACGGACAGGGAAATTCACCCCTCCACTTT.

The sample holds many counts of this clonotype. The V gene is TRBV5-1, the J gene TRBJ1-6; 7 nucleotides match TRBD1. The ends lost 4 bases at V and 10 bases at J; junction bases unmatched: 5. Germline CDR1 SGHRS, CDR2 YFSETQ. There are 13 residues in the CDR3. For the CDR3, the DNA is TGCGCCAGCAGCCTACGGACAGGATCACCCCTCCACTTT. It encodes CASSLRTGSPLHF.

This clonotype was counted ten times or more. The genes are TRBV3-1 and TRBJ2-7; D unresolved. The CDR3 extends over 14 amino acids. Germline-derived CDR1 and CDR2 are LGHDT and YNNKEL (reference sequence). Deletions cut 1 base from V and 1 base from J, with 8 bases between. The CDR3 nucleotides read TGTGCCAGCAGCCAAGGGTTTGTGTCCTACGAGCAGTACTTC. This codes for CASSQGFVSYEQYF.

This clonotype was counted many times. The chain is built from TRBV10-3 and TRBJ1-6; no clear D. This CDR3 comprises 18 residues. Germline CDR1 is ENHRY and CDR2 is SYGVKD. The V end was cut by 5 bases, the J end by 0 bases, with 17 bases between. The CDR3 DNA reads as TGTGCCATCAGTCATTCTACAGAGAAGAGCTCCTATAATTCACCCCTCCACTTT. Its translation is CAISHSTEKSSYNSPLHF.